The 6 T cell receptor beta chains reported below all come from one sample, sequenced in a study of T cells in women clearing cervical HPV infection. The protocol was immunoSEQ multiplex PCR, while the TCRdb copy is restricted to in-frame clones and leaves out a portion. The sample table includes approximately 44,000 clones. Source material: blood buffy coat. The receptor source for this set is a woman aged 18-70 years with a cervical HPV16 infection that either progressed to CIN3+ or cleared (not recorded which).

A word on this clone: The CDR3 is cut off 3 residues early in the read; its end comes from the germline J gene. The chain has TRBV7-6 and TRBJ1-5; the D gene is possibly TRBD1 (5 bases). The CDR3 extends over 13 amino acids. Germline V gene lookup returns CDR1 SGHVS and CDR2 FNYEAQ. Trimming stripped 4 bases from V and 7 bases from J, with 11 bases between. CDR3 residues: CASSSRVGQPQHF. The sequenced part of the CDR3 DNA is TGTGCCAGCAGCTCCAGGGTGGGCCAGCCC. Using reference TRBV7-6 and TRBJ1-5 for the parts outside the CDR3, the full variable domain is GAGVSQSPRYKVTKRGQDVALRCDPISGHVSLYWYRQALGQGPEFLTYFNYEAQQDKSGLPNDRFSAERPEGSISTLTIQRTEQRDSAMYRCASSSRVGQPQHFGDGTRLSIL.

The CDR3 loop is CASRGTGSHQETQYF. The CDR3 bases that were read are TGTGCCAGCAGGGGGACAGGGAGCCACCAAGAGACC. The J gene is TRBJ2-5, the V gene TRBV2; the match to TRBD1 covers 9 bases. Read coverage stops 3 residues before the CDR3 terminus; the germline J gene supplies the remainder. Germline loops: CDR1 SNHLY, CDR2 FYNNEI. V was clipped by 6 bases and J by 0 bases; unmatched bases: 5. The CDR3 has 15 amino acids.

On this clone itself: The read ends 3 residues before the CDR3 terminus; that terminus is restored from the germline J gene. The chain is built from TRBV19 and TRBJ1-5; 8 nucleotides match TRBD1. Germline V gene sequence: CDR1 LNHDA, CDR2 SQIVND (reference sequence). This CDR3 is built from 13 residues. V shed 8 bases, J shed 5 bases, and the junction held 5 bases outside the gene matches. The sequenced CDR3 bases are TGTGCCAGTGGACAGGGTGGCGATCAGCCC. Amino acids: CASGQGGDQP. The CDR3, in full, reads CASGQGGDQPQHF.

To note about this clone: The read is 3 residues too short to cover the CDR3 end, so that end is filled in from the germline J gene. The chain links TRBV6-1 to TRBJ1-3; D is possibly TRBD1 (5 bases). This CDR3 has 15 residues. Germline values: CDR1 MNHNS, CDR2 SASEGT. The V and J ends lost 0 bases and 4 bases respectively, with 10 bases between them. The sequenced part of the CDR3 DNA is TGTGCCAGCAGTGAAGCCGGGGGTGCGGGAAACACC. Its translation: CASSEAGGAGNT. The entire CDR3 protein reads CASSEAGGAGNTIYF.

On this clone itself: Read sequence stops 3 residues before the CDR3 end, and the germline J gene provides the missing end. V is TRBV30 and J is TRBJ2-2; D might be TRBD1 or TRBD2, each matching 6 bases. The CDR3 length is 13 residues. CDR1 is GTSNPN, CDR2 SVGIG, per germline (reference sequence). Here the CDR3 reads CAWSRGTSEKLFF. Incomplete CDR3 DNA: TGTGCCTGGAGCCGCGGGACATCTGAAAAG. Filled out from reference TRBV30 and TRBJ2-2, the complete variable domain reads SQTIHQWPATLVQPVGSPLSLECTVEGTSNPNLYWYRQAAGRGLQLLFYSVGIGQISSEVPQNLSASRPQDRQFILSSKKLLLSDSGFYLCAWSRGTSEKLFFGEGSRLTVL.

On this clone: The CDR3 end falls 3 residues outside the read, so it is completed with the germline J gene. The genes are TRBV6-1 and TRBJ2-5, with D hard to call. The CDR3 loop spans 15 amino acids. The germline V gene encodes CDR1 MNHNS and CDR2 SASEGT. V was trimmed by 4 bases and J by 3 bases, leaving 15 bases between them. The sequenced part of the CDR3 DNA is TGTGCCAGCAGTGTCCTAGGTCGAATGGAAGAGACC. This encodes CASSVLGRMEET. The CDR3 in full is CASSVLGRMEETQYF.